This T cell receptor beta chain is drawn from a study of shared clonotypes between healthy human individuals (dated by TCRdb to about 2020). Study-level background: The cohort comprised a couple of women and three men aged 18 to 49 years. Per donor, three plates each were used for CD4 naive and CD4 memory, two for CD8 naive, and one for CD8 memory. To estimate repertoire size and how much clonotype sharing occurs between individuals, the study deeply sequenced the blood TCR repertoires of a handful of healthy adults. Different laboratories and diverse techniques were used to prepare libraries and sequence TCR repertoires, to increase sequencing depth and limit assay-specific biases. Each donor's leukapheresis produced roughly between roughly 0.85 and 9 billion PBMCs.

The germline V gene encodes CDR1 SGHDN and CDR2 FVKESK. The V and J ends are trimmed by 6 bases and 8 bases, leaving 20 bases between them. From the cysteine up to the phenylalanine, the CDR3 has a length of 15 residues. Left in the record is the CDR3 DNA by itself, 45 bases read in frame from the first base. Study-wide findings and limitations: Because the study included only a small number of donors, the genetic and exposure-history diversity represented was limited. Approximately 4.8% of naive CD4, 3.5% of naive CD8, 2% to 2.5% of memory CD4, and less than 0.45% of memory CD8 clonotypes were shared across a handful of donors. Even with the large sequencing depth, rarefaction of the sorted-subset datasets indicated that sequencing was incomplete. Naive subsets generally had larger estimated clonotype richness than memory subsets. Higher generation probabilities were observed for clonotypes shared by all four sorted-subset donors than for non-shared clonotypes. Sampling was restricted to blood, and TCR repertoires in tissue are likely to differ from TCR repertoires in blood. Based on pairwise subsampling, the degree of clonotype sharing among donors was expected to be affected by sequencing depth.

The donors were healthy, HIV-negative adults who had no recently reported acute infections or vaccinations. All donors were Caucasian adults living in Nashville, Tennessee, USA. CD4+ T cells were enriched through magnetic negative selection, after which naive cells were positively selected on CD45RA and the remaining negative fraction served as the memory subset. Blood was collected by leukapheresis, and PBMCs were isolated by Ficoll-Histopaque density gradient centrifugation and then cryopreserved in liquid nitrogen vapor phase. Analytical flow cytometry was used to check the purity and quantity of every magnetically sorted T cell population. Genomic DNA was isolated from each sorted fraction and quantified by UV absorbance on a Nanodrop 2000c. Notes on this clone: There is no known antigen for this receptor. No base quality information exists; no much larger clone differs at one position.

Using the deep immunoSEQ assay, TCR CDR3 regions were amplified from genomic DNA by multiplex PCR. Extracted genomic DNA from each cell subset was spread evenly across all wells of several immunoSEQ 96-well plates, with each plate serving as a replicate. Each replicate PCR for sorted subsets received around 200 ng genomic DNA, equal to about 30,000 T cell genomes. Purified libraries were measured with a Qubit 3.0 fluorometer, size-checked on a Bioanalyzer 2100, and measured again with the KAPA Library Quantification kit. A separate single-read 150-cycle Illumina NextSeq 550 flow cell was used to sequence each immunoSEQ 96-well plate. In the authors' own workflow: Because the immunoSEQ output included only junctional sequences and no quality scores, the filtering could not be the same as the filtering used for full-length reads. To assign V/J genes and CDR3, sequences were annotated using PyIR, a Python wrapper for IgBLAST v1.9, with IMGT germline references. Any read was removed if the V/J assignment was weak (E-value above 1e-6), the CDR3 was missing, or the read contained stop codons, out-of-frame junctions, or ambiguous translated residues. V3J clonotypes were defined as sequences sharing an identical inferred V gene, J gene, and CDR3 amino acid sequence. To compute the percentage overlap between repertoires, the number of shared unique clonotypes was divided by the size of the smaller repertoire. Three approaches were used to assess repertoire richness: RTK rarefaction, the Chao1 estimator, and Recon v2.1 estimates of unobserved clonotypes. For all TCRbeta clonotypes obtained by the gDNA method from four donors, generation probabilities were computed with OLGA. TCRdb mirrors the immuneACCESS table, restricted to in-frame sequences. Some clones are absent from its copies; in checked studies, under half trace to an unresolved V gene, and the reason for the others is unknown. V and J calls and clone size are given by that table; D and trimming were obtained from the DNA. The sample table lists about 1.1 million clones, about 80% of them with a count of one. Of the sample, 0.89% is held by the ten largest clones.

Source material: memory CD4+ T cells from PBMCs. The cell subset or site label here, explained by the study, means: CD45RA-negative fraction. The chain is made from TRBV14 and TRBJ2-1; the D gene cannot be named for sure. This receptor was identified in a man aged 18 to 30 in good health. Some clones in this sample may be carry-over from other donors' samples. The CDR3 corresponds to CASSPRGSYLDEQFF. The bases are TGTGCCAGCAGTCCCCGCGGATCATATTTGGATGAGCAGTTCTTC.